This TCR beta chain was obtained from a study of T cells in localized non-small cell lung cancer. Profiled with immunoSEQ multiplex PCR; TCRdb holds only in-frame clones, not every one. The sample contains 130,000 or so clones, roughly 90% of which appear only once. Of note for this clone: Its antigen is currently unknown.

Findings and limits, study-wide: Uninvolved adjacent lung had the highest recorded T cell clonality, with tumor below it. A median of around 58 clones ranked among the top 100 in tumor appeared in adjacent lung. Overall survival was longer when the density of T cells in the blood was higher. Sequencing covered just one tumor region, so heterogeneity cannot be ruled out.

V lost 1 base, J lost 14 bases, and 21 bases lay in between. The CDR3 runs 15 residues. Germline V gene data show CDR1 as SGHRS and CDR2 as YFSETQ. The material sequenced was peripheral blood, taken before any cancer treatment. The clonotype comes from an older female donor with stage I lung adenocarcinoma. The V call is TRBV5-1, the J call TRBJ1-4; unclear D gene. The DNA for the CDR3 is TGCGCCAGCAGCTTGAAAGGGCCCCCCGGAGGTGATCTGTTTTTT. It codes for CASSLKGPPGGDLFF.